This T cell receptor beta chain was identified during a study of blood T cell repertoires in COVID-19. Across the whole study: Acute-phase and convalescent COVID-19 samples originated in the United States, Italy and Spain.

Source study methods: From reference gene primer amplification, estimates of nucleated cell counts were derived. The repertoire was sequenced with immunoSEQ multiplex PCR; TCRdb's copy has only in-frame clones and lacks some. V, J and clone size are taken as reported in that table, and D and trimming were inferred from the DNA itself. This repertoire shows more than 200,000 clones, roughly 87% found once; its top ten account for approximately 3.3%. This clone has only one observation. V was clipped by 2 bases and J by 4 bases, with 14 bases between them. The CDR3 spans 15 residues. CDR1 is MNHEY and CDR2 is SVGAGI in the germline V gene.

This clonotype was obtained from a man aged 18-30 years with active or convalescent COVID-19. The J gene is TRBJ1-2, the V gene TRBV6-5, with D perhaps matching TRBD1 (5 bases). Sequencing was done on a sample of peripheral blood. CDR3 sequence reads: CASSYGWGVGYGYTF. DNA for the CDR3: TGTGCCAGCAGTTACGGATGGGGGGTAGGCTATGGCTACACCTTC.